This T cell receptor beta chain was retrieved from a study of technical replicates of blood from a few donors. Generated by immunoSEQ multiplex PCR, the TCRdb table keeps only in-frame clones and is missing some. The profile covers roughly 71,000 clones, with around 95% appearing a single time and 0.3% to 0.45% taken by the ten largest. V was shortened by 6 bases and J by 7 bases, with 16 bases between the two germline ends. This CDR3 has 14 residues. Germline lookup yields CDR1 MNHEY and CDR2 SVGAGI. The V and J genes are TRBV6-5 and TRBJ2-1; D is possibly TRBD2 (5 bases). The sequence was collected from a human donor in good health. The material sequenced was T cells isolated from PBMCs. The CDR3 sequence: CASRPSLQRNEQFF. In DNA, the CDR3 is TGTGCCAGCAGACCTAGCCTACAGAGGAATGAGCAGTTCTTC.